This T cell receptor (beta chain) was documented in a study of cytomegalovirus exposure and HLA in healthy donors. Broader study findings: Overall, roughly 150 TCR beta chains were annotated as cytomegalovirus-associated.

Donors in the study were healthy people who gave bone marrow. J was trimmed by 4 bases and V by 0 bases; bases with no gene match: 2. The CDR3 contains 14 residues. Per the germline V gene, CDR1 is SGHVS and CDR2 is FNYEAQ. Regarding this clone: What it recognizes is unknown.

This PCR relied on a set of 60 Vbeta primers and 13 Jbeta primers. Profiling relied on immunoSEQ multiplex PCR, and the TCRdb table lists in-frame clones only, not all of them. The table shows around 67,000 clones, with around 75% occurring only once. The chain uses TRBV7-6 and TRBJ1-1, with TRBD1 matching over 7 bases. Sequences were obtained from PBMCs. The TCR sequence derives from a woman aged 25 to 39 in good health and CMV-seropositive. CDR3 amino acids: CASSLARQGTEAFF. The DNA for the CDR3 is TGTGCCAGCAGCTTAGCCCGACAGGGCACTGAAGCTTTCTTT.